This T cell receptor (beta chain) emerged from a study of technical replicates of blood from a handful of donors. CDR1 is LGHNA, CDR2 YNFKEQ, per germline. CDR3 length: 17 amino acids. V shed 5 bases, J shed 3 bases, and the junction held 10 bases outside the gene matches. The data were produced by immunoSEQ multiplex PCR, yet TCRdb's version contains in-frame clones alone and is incomplete. The sample gives approximately 68,000 clones, about 97% of which show up once; around 0.29% is in the top ten. This sequence joins TRBV4-2 and TRBJ2-3, with TRBD2 matching over 11 bases. The sequence was obtained from a human donor in good health. Sequencing was done on a sample of T cells isolated from PBMCs. The CDR3 loop reads CASSFLLAGEGTDTQYF. The DNA for the CDR3 is TGTGCCAGCAGCTTCCTACTAGCGGGAGAGGGGACAGATACGCAGTATTTT.